This T cell receptor beta chain stems from a study of blood T cells in healthy people across ages. A J-beta primer mix and a sample-barcoded 5' primer were used in a second PCR of roughly 6 to 12 cycles. A single record per CDR3 protein comes from TCRdb applying MiXCR to the 5' RACE reads. The repertoire includes more than 900,000 distinct CDR3 sequences, approximately 25% of them detected once, and approximately 0.75% sits in the top ten. The CDR3 spans 15 residues. From germline, CDR1 is SGHTA and CDR2 FQGNSA. V dropped 1 base and J dropped 7; count of bases not matched to a gene: 6. Peripheral blood was drawn, approximately 10 milliliters per donor. These data were also filed under a second study, of T cells of mothers and their children. In that study: All extracted RNA went into cDNA synthesis, roughly 1.5 ug per 15 ul.

V is TRBV7-2 and J is TRBJ2-1; TRBD2 matches 8 bases. This clonotype was obtained from a girl aged 2-9 years in good health. What was sequenced was blood. DNA for the CDR3: TGTGCCAGCAGCTTAGTACTAGCGGTTGGGAATGAGCAGTTCTTC. Translation gives CASSLVLAVGNEQFF.